This T cell receptor (beta chain) was identified during a study of T cell responses to AZD1222 COVID-19 vaccine. Germline V gene sequence: CDR1 LNHDA, CDR2 SQIVND (reference sequence). The CDR3 covers 13 residues. Trimming stripped 2 bases from V and 4 bases from J, with 8 bases between. The assay was immunoSEQ multiplex PCR, and TCRdb's table has in-frame clones only and misses some. The table shows over 45,000 clones, with around 90% occurring only once. The TCR comes from an adult in good health. The rearrangement links TRBV19 to TRBJ1-1; D gene unclear. Sequenced here: peripheral blood, sampled on day 0 of AZD1222 vaccination. CDR3 in DNA: TGTGCCAGTAGTATACGAGGAGGCACTGAAGCTTTCTTT. Translated, it gives CASSIRGGTEAFF.